This T cell receptor beta chain was sequenced during a study of blood T cells in healthy people across ages. Study-wide results and limits: Higher diversity, along with more naive CD4+ cells, distinguished long-lived donors from aged donors. Per million T cells, TCR beta diversity dropped about linearly as age rose. Researchers judged that diversity estimates from one million T cells fell short of true values.

A second 7 to 11 cycle PCR used barcoded and J-beta primers. TCRdb independently ran MiXCR on the 5' RACE reads; one entry per CDR3 protein. The sample contains some 1.5 million distinct CDR3 sequences, roughly 30% of which appear only once. The CDR3 has 15 residues. Germline-derived CDR1 and CDR2 are MGHDK and SYGVNS. Each donor was a healthy Caucasian individual from Russia, aged 6 to 90. Comment on this clonotype: What it recognizes is unknown. Its ends do not fully match the called genes, so a read error is possible.

Input material: blood. The sequence was obtained from a woman aged 25 to 39 in good health. The rearrangement links TRBV25-1 to TRBJ2-5, with 10 bases that match TRBD1. CDR3 in amino acids: CVSSEMTGGGETQYF. DNA for the CDR3: TGTGTCAGCAGTGAAATGACAGGGGGCGGGGAGACCCAGTACTTC.